The T cell receptor beta chain under discussion was sequenced for a study of OX40 agonist ivuxolimab in advanced cancers. At the level of the whole study: Ivuxolimab, which targeted the costimulatory receptor OX40 (CD134), was an agonistic, fully human IgG2 monoclonal antibody. Intravenous ivuxolimab was administered to patients every 2 weeks at six dose levels: 0.01, 0.1, 0.3, 1.5, 3 and 10 mg/kg. Among the 52 dose-escalation patients, around 19 had hepatocellular carcinoma, around 15 melanoma, 9 renal cell carcinoma and 9 head and neck cancer. The dose-escalation cohort was around 83% male with a mean age of approximately 59 years, ranging from roughly 23 to 85. Patients were allowed to have had prior anti-PD-1, anti-PD-L1 or anti-CTLA-4 therapy, and 30% to 40% of the dose-escalation patients had previously received checkpoint inhibitors. Three dose-escalation patients achieved partial responses, one with hepatocellular carcinoma and two with cutaneous melanoma. The purpose of peripheral TCRbeta sequencing was to test whether ivuxolimab changed TCR sequence diversity and led to clonal T-cell expansion. The paper describes the monotherapy dose-escalation part (N of about 55 patients) of the phase I trial of ivuxolimab.

With respect to this clone: The antigen it binds to is not known. No qualities accompany the bases; no much larger clone lies one base away.

To sequence the TCRbeta CDR3 region, genomic DNA was isolated from the sorted cells. The immunoSEQ Assay was used to sequence the TCRbeta CDR3 regions. Entries here come from immuneACCESS through TCRdb and include only in-frame sequences with V and J called. Some clones fail to appear in such tables; in the studies checked, an unresolved V gene covers under half of the shortfall, and the cause of the remainder is unknown. The sample includes fewer than 95,000 clones, with roughly 80% observed a single time. The ten largest clones add up to around 6.6% of the sample. Study-wide conclusions, independent of this receptor: Low levels of normalized T-cell clonal expansion were also seen in some nonresponding patients. In the 0.1-3.0 mg/kg groups, partial responders had among the lowest normalized peripheral clonal expansion, particularly in CD8+ T cells. After ivuxolimab, more expanded clones were found on average in CD8+ T cells than in CD4+ T cells. At doses of 0.1 to 3.0 mg/kg, clonal expansion of both CD4+ and CD8+ T cells in blood was seen between baseline and week 6. The antigen specificity of the clonally expanded peripheral T cells was not determined.

Patients with autoimmune disease history or receiving systemic immunosuppression were excluded from the trial. Peripheral blood for TCR sequencing was collected from all dose cohorts at baseline, on cycle 4 day 1, and on cycle 7 day 1. Samples came from an open-label, multicenter, first-in-human phase I dose-escalation trial of ivuxolimab. The trial enrolled adults with locally advanced or metastatic head and neck squamous cell, hepatocellular, melanoma or renal cell carcinoma. Before TCR sequencing, CD4+ T cells and CD8+ T cells from peripheral blood were sorted into separate populations. The CDR3, cysteine through phenylalanine, is 14 amino acids long. Only the CDR3 portion is preserved as DNA: 42 bases, with reading frame beginning at the first base. CDR1 and CDR2, looked up from the germline V gene (reference sequence), are LNHDA and SQIVND. V is cut back by 3 bases and J by 6 bases, with 2 bases in the junction unmatched.

The sequenced sample was CD4+ or CD8+ T cells sorted from blood, obtained in a trial of the OX40 agonist ivuxolimab. The V and J segments used are TRBV19 and TRBJ1-4; 9 junctional bases match TRBD1. The sequence came from an adult with an advanced solid tumor such as melanoma, head and neck, liver or kidney cancer. DNA sequence: TGTGCCAGTAGTATTGGGACAGGGTATGAAAAACTGTTTTTT. It encodes CASSIGTGYEKLFF.